What follows are 5 T cell receptor beta chains derived from one specimen sequenced in a study of blood T cell repertoires in COVID-19. Measured with immunoSEQ multiplex PCR; TCRdb has only the in-frame clones, and not every one. The data hold about 31,000 clones, with approximately 86% observed a single time. Material: peripheral blood. These receptors were collected from a man between 60 and 75 years old with COVID-19, enrolled during active disease.

The chain links TRBV30 to TRBJ1-2; D is unresolved. The CDR3 extends over 12 amino acids. V lost 8 bases, J lost 1 base, and 11 bases lay in between. Germline values: CDR1 GTSNPN, CDR2 SVGIG (reference sequence). CDR3 amino acids: CARNSDNYGYTF. CDR3 nucleotide sequence: TGTGCCCGGAATTCAGATAACTATGGCTACACCTTC.

The chain combines TRBV7-8 with TRBJ1-6, with D maybe TRBD1 (6 bases). Germline V gene data show CDR1 as SGHVS and CDR2 as FQNEAQ. Trimming took off 3 bases at V and 6 bases at J, with 12 bases between the two ends. The CDR3 totals 15 residues. The CDR3 nucleotides are TGTGCCAGCAGCTTTAAGGGGGATTTTAATTCACCCCTCCACTTT. It codes for CASSFKGDFNSPLHF. Looking up the rest from reference TRBV7-8 and TRBJ1-6 gives the full variable domain: GAGVSQSPRYKVAKRGQDVALRCDPISGHVSLFWYQQALGQGPEFLTYFQNEAQLDKSGLPSDRFFAERPEGSVSTLKIQRTQQEDSAVYLCASSFKGDFNSPLHFGNGTRLTVT.

The CDR3 loop is CASSQMDSKSYEQYF. Written as DNA, the CDR3 is TGCGCCAGCAGCCAAATGGACAGTAAGTCCTACGAGCAGTACTTC. V gene TRBV5-1 combines with J gene TRBJ2-7, with a possible D match to TRBD1 (6 bases). Per germline, CDR1 SGHRS and CDR2 YFSETQ. Between the trimmed V and J ends, which lost 4 bases and 1 base, there was a span of 15 bases. The length of the CDR3 is 15 residues.

Only one count was recorded for this clone. The chain employs TRBV27 and TRBJ2-5; D remains unclear. CDR3 length equals 14 residues. Germline CDR1 is MNHEY and CDR2 is SMNVEV (reference sequence). The V and J ends lost 2 bases and 4 bases respectively, with 11 bases between them. CDR3 sequence: CASSLGQDRETQYF. The DNA of the CDR3 is TGTGCCAGCAGTTTAGGGCAGGATAGAGAGACCCAGTACTTC.

V usage is TRBV29-1 and J usage is TRBJ2-3, with D perhaps matching TRBD2 (6 bases). Germline CDR1 reads SQVTM; CDR2 reads ANQGSEA. Trimming removed 6 bases at V and 4 bases at J, with 17 bases between. The CDR3 runs to 14 residues. CDR3 sequence reads: CSVGLRTGADTQYF. The CDR3 nucleotides read TGCAGCGTCGGACTCCGGACGGGGGCAGATACGCAGTATTTT.